This entry features one TCR beta chain sequence. The data were taken from a study of T cell repertoires in aging, cancer and after chemotherapy. Amplification of TCR beta used genomic DNA extracted from peripheral blood. V lost 6 bases and J lost 4, with 12 bases in between. This CDR3 is built from 14 residues. Multiplex touch-down PCR with TRB-A/B primers amplified rearranged V-D-J TRB sequences. Via MiXCR, TCRdb re-called the multiplex PCR reads, giving one row per CDR3 protein. In the table there are under 6,500 distinct CDR3 sequences, about two fifths of which are singletons. The source material was blood. The sequence derives from a human donor in good health. J is TRBJ1-4 and V is TRBV12-3 or TRBV12-4; D remains ambiguous. DNA for the CDR3: TGTGCCAGCAGGGACCGAGGTCTTAATGAAAAACTGTTTTTT. Amino acid sequence: CASRDRGLNEKLFF.